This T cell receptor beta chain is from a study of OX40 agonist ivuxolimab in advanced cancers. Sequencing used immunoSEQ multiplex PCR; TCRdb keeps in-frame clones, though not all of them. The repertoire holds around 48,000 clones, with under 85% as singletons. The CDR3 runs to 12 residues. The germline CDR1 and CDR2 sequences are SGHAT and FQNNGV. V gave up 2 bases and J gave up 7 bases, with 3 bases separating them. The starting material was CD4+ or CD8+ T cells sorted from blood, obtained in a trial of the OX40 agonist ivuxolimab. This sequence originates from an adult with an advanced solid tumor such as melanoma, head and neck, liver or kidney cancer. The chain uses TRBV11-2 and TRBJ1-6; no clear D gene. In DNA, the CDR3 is TGTGCCAGCAGCTTAAGGAATTCACCCCTCCACTTT. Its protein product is CASSLRNSPLHF.